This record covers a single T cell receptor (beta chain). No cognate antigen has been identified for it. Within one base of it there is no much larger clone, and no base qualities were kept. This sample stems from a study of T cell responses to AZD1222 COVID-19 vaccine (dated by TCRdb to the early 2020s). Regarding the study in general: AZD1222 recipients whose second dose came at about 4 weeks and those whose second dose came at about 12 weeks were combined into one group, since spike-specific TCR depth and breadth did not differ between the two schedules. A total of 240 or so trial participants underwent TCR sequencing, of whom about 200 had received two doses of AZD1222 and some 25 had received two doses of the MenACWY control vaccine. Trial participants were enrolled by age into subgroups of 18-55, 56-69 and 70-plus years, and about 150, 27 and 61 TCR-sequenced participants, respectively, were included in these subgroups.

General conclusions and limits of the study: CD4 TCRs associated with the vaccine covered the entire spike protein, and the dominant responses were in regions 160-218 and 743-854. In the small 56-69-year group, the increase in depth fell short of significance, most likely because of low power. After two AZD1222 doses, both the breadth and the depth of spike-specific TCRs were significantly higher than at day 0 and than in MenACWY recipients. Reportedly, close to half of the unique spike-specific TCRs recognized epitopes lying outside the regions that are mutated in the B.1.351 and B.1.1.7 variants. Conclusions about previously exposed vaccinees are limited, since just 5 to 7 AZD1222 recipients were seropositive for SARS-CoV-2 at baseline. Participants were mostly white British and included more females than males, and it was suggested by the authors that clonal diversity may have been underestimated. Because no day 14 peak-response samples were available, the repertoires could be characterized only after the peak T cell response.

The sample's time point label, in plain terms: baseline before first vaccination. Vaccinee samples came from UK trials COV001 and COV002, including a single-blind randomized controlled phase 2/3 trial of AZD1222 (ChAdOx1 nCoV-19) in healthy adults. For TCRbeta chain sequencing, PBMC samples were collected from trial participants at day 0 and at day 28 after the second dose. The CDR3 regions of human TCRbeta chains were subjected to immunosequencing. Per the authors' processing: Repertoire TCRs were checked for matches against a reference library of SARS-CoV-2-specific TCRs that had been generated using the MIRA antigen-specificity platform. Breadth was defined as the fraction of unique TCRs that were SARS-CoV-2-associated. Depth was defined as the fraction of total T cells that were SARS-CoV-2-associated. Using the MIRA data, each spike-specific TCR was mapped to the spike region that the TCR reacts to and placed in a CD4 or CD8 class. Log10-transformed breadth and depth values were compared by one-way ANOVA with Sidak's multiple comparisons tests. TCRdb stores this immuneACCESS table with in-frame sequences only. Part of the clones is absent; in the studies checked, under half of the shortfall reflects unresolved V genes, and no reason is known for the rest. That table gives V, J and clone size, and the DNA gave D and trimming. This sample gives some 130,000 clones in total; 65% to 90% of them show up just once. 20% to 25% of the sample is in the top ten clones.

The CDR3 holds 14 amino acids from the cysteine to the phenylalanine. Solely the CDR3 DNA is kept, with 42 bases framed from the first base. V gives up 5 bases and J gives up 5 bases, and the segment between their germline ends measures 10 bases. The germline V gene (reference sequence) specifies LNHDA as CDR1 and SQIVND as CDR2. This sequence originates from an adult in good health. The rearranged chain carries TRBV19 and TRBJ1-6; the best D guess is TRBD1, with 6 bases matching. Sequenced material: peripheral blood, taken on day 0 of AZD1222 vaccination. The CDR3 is CASSPNRDNSPLHF. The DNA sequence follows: TGTGCCAGTAGTCCTAACAGGGATAATTCACCCCTCCACTTT.